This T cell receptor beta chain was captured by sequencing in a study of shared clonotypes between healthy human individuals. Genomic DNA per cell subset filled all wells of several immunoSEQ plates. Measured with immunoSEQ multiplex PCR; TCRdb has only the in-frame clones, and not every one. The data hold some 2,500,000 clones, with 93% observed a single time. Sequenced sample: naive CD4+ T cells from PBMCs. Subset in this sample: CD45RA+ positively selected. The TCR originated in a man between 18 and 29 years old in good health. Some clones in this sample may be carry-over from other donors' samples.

The CDR3, as DNA: TGTGCCAGCAACCCGGAAAGATTAGGCGCCGGGGAGCTGTTTTTT. Its protein is CASNPERLGAGELFF. The V gene is TRBV6-6, the J gene TRBJ2-2; D gene ambiguous. V lost 7 bases and J lost 6, with 18 bases in between. CDR1 MNHNY and CDR2 SVGAGI come from the germline V gene (reference sequence). The CDR3 spans 15 residues.